Below, one T cell receptor beta chain is given with its context. No antigen is known for it. The repertoire was sequenced with immunoSEQ multiplex PCR; TCRdb's copy has only in-frame clones and lacks some. The data contain roughly 60,000 clones, more than 75% of them seen just once; the ten biggest clones take up approximately 5.4%. This specimen belongs to a study of PD-1 blockade in classical Hodgkin lymphoma. This CDR3 is built from 14 residues. The germline V gene has CDR1 SGHRS and CDR2 YFSETQ. V was shortened by 4 bases and J by 2 bases, with 13 bases between the two germline ends. Each of the patients experienced relapse following autologous stem cell transplantation, and their brentuximab vedotin exposure differed. Regarding the study as a whole: Newly diagnosed patients reportedly had lower baseline TCR diversity than healthy donors. Lower baseline TCR diversity marked trial partial responders and progressors. Undefined causes, possibly disease activity or prior therapy, underlie the repertoire differences. Whereas CD4+ TCR diversity had risen significantly by C4D1, CD8+ TCR diversity had not.

Here the sequenced sample was peripheral blood mononuclear cells (PBMCs), taken before the second cycle of nivolumab. V usage is TRBV5-1 and J usage is TRBJ2-7; a weak D match, TRBD1 (5 bases). This sequence originates from a human donor with classical Hodgkin lymphoma. CDR3 in amino acids: CASSLTVDTYEQYF. The CDR3, as DNA: TGCGCCAGCAGCCTGACAGTGGACACCTACGAGCAGTACTTC.